Each of the 15 T cell receptor beta chains below was sequenced from the same sample in a study of breast tumors, draining lymph nodes, adjacent tissues. Via MiXCR, TCRdb re-called the multiplex PCR reads, giving one row per CDR3 protein. The table lists about 270,000 distinct CDR3 sequences, about 33% of them singletons. Samples came from axillary lymph nodes draining the breast cancer. The sequencing input was axillary lymph node tissue. Receptors were obtained from a female donor with breast cancer. Some clones in this sample may be carry-over from other donors' samples.

Points on this clonotype: A much larger clone sits a single nucleotide away, making a read error possible. The chain employs TRBV6-1 and TRBJ1-2; the D is unclear. Germline lookup yields CDR1 MNHNS and CDR2 SASEGT. V lost 8 bases and J 4 bases, leaving 14 bases between the germline ends. This CDR3 region has 13 residues. This chain's CDR3 is CASRPGRLYGYTF. CDR3 nucleotide sequence: TGTGCCAGCCGGCCTGGAAGACTCTATGGCTACACCTTC.

The genes are TRBV27 and TRBJ2-2; D call uncertain. Germline V gene data show CDR1 as MNHEY and CDR2 as SMNVEV (reference sequence). Trimming removed 2 bases at V and 8 bases at J, with 6 bases between. There are 12 residues in the CDR3. In DNA, the CDR3 is TGTGCCAGCAGTTTAGTATGGGGGGAGCTGTTTTTT. This sequence encodes CASSLVWGELFF.

This clonotype was seen ten or more times. The rearrangement links TRBV29-1 to TRBJ2-1; 10 nucleotides agree with TRBD2. After removal of 5 bases from V and 7 bases from J, the junction contained 8 bases not matched to a gene. The germline CDR1 and CDR2 sequences are SQVTM and ANQGSEA. CDR3 length: 14 residues. CDR3 coding DNA: TGCAGCGTTCGGTCTAGCGGGAGTGGAAATGAGCAGTTCTTC. Amino acid sequence: CSVRSSGSGNEQFF.

This chain connects TRBV18 to TRBJ2-1; perhaps TRBD2 as D (6 bases). The germline V gene encodes CDR1 KGHSH and CDR2 LQKENI. This CDR3 comprises 11 residues. The CDR3 sequence: CATRLGGEQFF. The CDR3 region has the DNA TGTGCGACCCGACTAGGAGGGGAGCAGTTCTTC.

V usage is TRBV7-2 and J usage is TRBJ2-5; TRBD2 agrees at 13 bases. V shed 2 bases, J shed 4 bases, and the junction held 10 bases outside the gene matches. CDR1 and CDR2 from the germline V gene are SGHTA and FQGNSA. CDR3 length: 18 amino acids. The CDR3 DNA reads TGTGCCAGCAGCTTATGGGGCCCGGGACTAGCGGGAAGAGAGACCCAGTACTTC. This codes for CASSLWGPGLAGRETQYF. Full variable domain (remainder filled in from reference TRBV7-2 and TRBJ2-5): GAGVSQSPSNKVTEKGKDVELRCDPISGHTALYWYRQSLGQGLEFLIYFQGNSAPDKSGLPSDRFSAERTGGSVSTLTIQRTQQEDSAVYLCASSLWGPGLAGRETQYFGPGTRLLVL.

This clonotype came up many times. The chain employs TRBV20-1 and TRBJ2-3, with D unresolved. This CDR3 region has 13 residues. Germline V lookup: CDR1 DFQATT, CDR2 SNEGSKA (reference sequence). V was shortened by 6 bases and J by 2 bases, with 12 bases between the two germline ends. CDR3 bases: TGCAGTGCCCGGGTCCCATTCACAGATACGCAGTATTTT. Translation gives CSARVPFTDTQYF.

The chain employs TRBV5-1 and TRBJ2-5; D unclear. The CDR3 covers 14 residues. The V gene's germline CDR1 is SGHRS and CDR2 YFSETQ. The V and J ends lost 7 bases and 1 base respectively, with 14 bases between them. CDR3 region: CASGSLGPQETQYF. The CDR3 DNA reads as TGCGCCAGCGGCTCATTAGGGCCCCAAGAGACCCAGTACTTC.

Remarks on this clonotype: Relative to the germline gene, one junction end is altered; a read error may explain this. The chain couples TRBV6-2 or TRBV6-3 to TRBJ1-5; perhaps TRBD1 as D (6 bases). The CDR3 runs 13 residues. Germline assignment: CDR1 MNHEY and CDR2 SVGEGT. The CDR3: CASSYGGKQPQHF. The CDR3 DNA reads as TGTGCCAGCAGTTACGGGGGCAAACAGCCCCAGCATTTT.

This clonotype was detected ten times or more. The V gene is TRBV11-2, the J gene TRBJ2-3; 10 nucleotides match TRBD1. V lost 5 bases, J lost 5 bases, and 7 bases stayed unmatched. CDR1 and CDR2 from the germline V gene are SGHAT and FQNNGV. The CDR3 sequence is 15 residues long. The CDR3, as DNA: TGTGCCAGCAGCCGCAGGACAGGGGGACAAGATACGCAGTATTTT. Protein sequence: CASSRRTGGQDTQYF.

In its sample, this clonotype was seen many times. In DNA, the CDR3 is TGTGCCAGCAGCGCCCGCCCGGGACTAGCGGGAGTTGATACGCAGTATTTT. Its protein product is CASSARPGLAGVDTQYF. The V gene is TRBV5-8, the J gene TRBJ2-3; 14 bases agree with TRBD2. The CDR3 sequence is 17 residues long. J lost 6 bases, V lost 4 bases, and 10 bases had no gene match. Germline CDR1 reads SGHTS; CDR2 reads YDEGEE. The variable domain in full, completed from reference TRBV5-8 and TRBJ2-3, reads EAGVTQSPTHLIKTRGQQATLRCSPISGHTSVYWYQQALGLGLQFLLWYDEGEERNRGNFPPRFSGRQFPNYSSELNVNALELEDSALYLCASSARPGLAGVDTQYFGPGTRLTVL.

In this sample, this clonotype turned up a few times. A much larger clone sits a single nucleotide away, making a read error possible. The genes are TRBV9 and TRBJ2-1, with 9 bases matching TRBD2. Germline assignment: CDR1 SGDLS and CDR2 YYNGEE. The CDR3 loop spans 15 amino acids. In nucleotides, the CDR3 is TGTGCCAGCAGCCCGGGTGGGACTAGCTCAGCTGAGCAGTCCTTC. Amino acids: CASSPGGTSSAEQSF.

This clonotype was counted many times. The V and J genes are TRBV6-1 and TRBJ2-5; perhaps TRBD2 as D (5 bases). Germline loops: CDR1 MNHNS, CDR2 SASEGT. V was shortened by 3 bases and J by 2 bases, with 10 bases between the two germline ends. This CDR3 has 14 residues. The CDR3 DNA reads TGTGCCAGCAGTGAGGCAACTAGACAAGAGACCCAGTACTTC. Translated: CASSEATRQETQYF.

This clonotype came up a few times. This may stem from a read error, because a much larger clone lies one nucleotide away. This chain links TRBV12-5 with TRBJ1-3, with D unclear. Germline assignment: CDR1 LGHNT and CDR2 FRNRAP. The CDR3 extends over 14 amino acids. Trimming took 2 bases from V and 8 from J, leaving 13 bases between them. In DNA, the CDR3 is TGTGCTAGTGGTTTGACACCCCGTCGAGACACCATATATTTT. Its protein product is CASGLTPRRDTIYF.

In this sample, this clonotype turned up many times. This rearrangement joins TRBV7-9 to TRBJ2-2, with D unresolved. The germline V and J ends were trimmed by 1 base and 0 bases, with 15 bases remaining between them. CDR1 is SEHNR, CDR2 FQNEAQ, per germline (reference sequence). CDR3 size: 18 residues. The CDR3 reads CASSLEAVGRPNTGELFF. DNA of the CDR3: TGTGCCAGCAGCTTAGAGGCAGTCGGCCGACCGAACACCGGGGAGCTGTTTTTT.

The chain recombines TRBV9 with TRBJ2-2, with 10 bases identical to TRBD2. The junction had 11 bases not matched to a gene; V was cut back by 4 bases and J by 5 bases. The CDR3 contains 17 residues. Germline V lookup: CDR1 SGDLS, CDR2 YYNGEE. CDR3 coding DNA: TGTGCCAGCAGCTCCGGACTAGCGGCAGGGATGACCGGGGAGCTGTTTTTT. Protein: CASSSGLAAGMTGELFF.